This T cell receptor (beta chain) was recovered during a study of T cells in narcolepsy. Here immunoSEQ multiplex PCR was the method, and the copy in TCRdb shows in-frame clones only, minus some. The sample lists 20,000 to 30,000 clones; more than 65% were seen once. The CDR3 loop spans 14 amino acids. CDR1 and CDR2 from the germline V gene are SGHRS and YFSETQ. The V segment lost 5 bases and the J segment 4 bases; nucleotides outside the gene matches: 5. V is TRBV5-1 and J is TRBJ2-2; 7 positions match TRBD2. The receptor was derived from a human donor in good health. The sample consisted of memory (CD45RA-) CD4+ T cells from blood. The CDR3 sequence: CASSEVAGTGELFF. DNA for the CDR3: TGCGCCAGCAGTGAGGTAGCGGGCACCGGGGAGCTGTTTTTT. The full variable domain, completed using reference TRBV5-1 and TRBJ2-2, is KAGVTQTPRYLIKTRGQQVTLSCSPISGHRSVSWYQQTPGQGLQFLFEYFSETQRNKGNFPGRFSGRQFSNSRSEMNVSTLELGDSALYLCASSEVAGTGELFFGEGSRLTVL.